This T cell receptor beta chain was recorded in a study of control samples from healthy donors and cancer patients. Trimming cost V 3 bases and J 5 bases; bases outside gene matches: 8. The CDR3 runs to 17 residues. Germline lookup yields CDR1 SGHRS and CDR2 YFSETQ. The table came from immunoSEQ multiplex PCR; TCRdb's copy has only in-frame clones and leaves some out. The profile covers approximately 60,000 clones, with 65% to 90% appearing a single time and 4.5% to 7% taken by the ten largest. Sequencing was carried out using blood. The TCR originated in a man aged 40-49 years in good health. The J gene is TRBJ2-2, the V gene TRBV5-1, with 12 bases that match TRBD1. The CDR3 loop is CASSSGTGGAVTGELFF. CDR3 in DNA: TGCGCCAGCAGCTCCGGGACAGGGGGCGCGGTGACCGGGGAGCTGTTTTTT.